This is a list of T cell receptor beta chains from one sample in a study of T cell repertoires in cytomegalovirus infection. MiXCR, run by TCRdb on the reads, gives a single entry per CDR3 protein. Altogether 350,000 to 500,000 distinct CDR3 sequences are present, roughly 30% being singletons, with the ten largest covering roughly an eighth. The sample was PBMCs. Source of these receptors: a human donor in good health (CMV status not recorded). Some clones in this sample may be carry-over from other donors' samples. Each CDR3 is given with its conserved first and last residue. The D gene is left open where the match is weak. Expanded clones are given a class, and other clones once, few, many or no size at all.

size	D	V	J	CDR3	DNA
many	NA	TRBV11-1	TRBJ2-1	CASSPPRGGKAHNEQFF	TGTGCCAGCAGCCCACCACGAGGGGGAAAGGCCCACAATGAGCAGTTCTTC
NA	NA	TRBV6-2/TRBV6-3	TRBJ2-3	CASSFAPRSDTQYF	TGTGCCAGCAGTTTCGCACCCCGGTCAGATACGCAGTATTTT
NA	NA	TRBV7-8	TRBJ1-3	CASSLAPGDSGNTIYF	TGTGCCAGCAGCTTAGCGCCAGGAGACTCTGGAAACACCATATATTTT
many	NA	TRBV7-9	TRBJ1-1	CASSPPPRPEAFF	TGTGCCAGCAGCCCACCCCCGCGGCCTGAAGCTTTCTTT
few	NA	TRBV11-1	TRBJ2-1	CASTTRGEVPNEQFF	TGTGCCAGCACCACAAGGGGGGAAGTGCCCAATGAGCAGTTCTTC
few	NA	TRBV5-4	TRBJ2-7	CASSPGGGRPYEQYF	TGTGCCAGCAGCCCTGGAGGCGGCCGGCCCTACGAGCAGTACTTC
many	NA	TRBV7-2	TRBJ2-5	CASSLGGPRETQYF	TGTGCCAGCAGCTTAGGGGGGCCTAGAGAGACCCAGTACTTC
many	NA	TRBV12-3/TRBV12-4	TRBJ1-2	CASSLSAGIDGYTF	TGTGCCAGCAGTTTATCGGCCGGGATCGATGGCTACACCTTC
few	NA	TRBV6-2/TRBV6-3	TRBJ2-2	CASSVDPPNTGELFF	TGTGCCAGCAGTGTTGACCCTCCGAACACCGGGGAGCTGTTTTTT
NA	TRBD2	TRBV7-6	TRBJ2-1	CASSLYQEAGGPIYNEQFF	TGTGCCAGCAGCTTATACCAGGAAGCGGGGGGGCCTATTTACAATGAGCAGTTCTTC
NA	NA	TRBV28	TRBJ2-3	CASRTGLTDTQYF	TGTGCCAGCAGAACAGGCCTCACAGATACGCAGTATTTT
many	NA	TRBV6-2/TRBV6-3	TRBJ2-7	CASSYGGSYEQYF	TGTGCCAGCAGTTACGGCGGCTCCTACGAGCAGTACTTC
NA	NA	TRBV7-2	TRBJ2-3	CASSFGTFSTDTQYF	TGTGCCAGCAGCTTCGGGACTTTCAGCACAGATACGCAGTATTTT
many	NA	TRBV12-3/TRBV12-4	TRBJ1-1	CASSLRQNTEAFF	TGTGCCAGCAGTTTAAGGCAAAACACTGAAGCTTTCTTT
few	NA	TRBV2	TRBJ1-2	CASSRDITLQYGYTF	TGTGCCAGCAGTCGGGACATTACGCTTCAATATGGCTACACCTTC
many	TRBD1	TRBV6-2/TRBV6-3	TRBJ2-7	CASSYIGTVPYEQYF	TGTGCCAGCAGTTACATCGGGACAGTTCCCTACGAGCAGTACTTC